A single sample gave rise to the 22 T cell receptor beta chains below, sequenced in a study of lymphopenia after photon versus proton radiotherapy. Using immunoSEQ multiplex PCR, the repertoire was profiled, and TCRdb retains in-frame clones only, with some absent. Of 160,000 or so clones in the sample, 80% to 90% were seen once. Source: peripheral blood, taken from a patient treated with photon-based radiotherapy. Receptors originate from a man aged 45 to 65 with gastric cancer.

CDR3 protein: CASSLEGGVLGGYTF. Written as DNA, the CDR3 is TGTGCCAGCAGTCTGGAGGGGGGTGTTCTCGGGGGCTACACCTTC. The V gene is TRBV27, the J gene TRBJ1-2; D possibly corresponds to TRBD1 (6 bases). Per germline, CDR1 MNHEY and CDR2 SMNVEV (reference sequence). The V gene lost 5 bases and the J gene lost 8 bases, with 21 bases spanning the gap. The CDR3 sequence is 15 residues long.

The genes are TRBV11-2 and TRBJ2-2; 7 nucleotides match TRBD1. V was pared by 5 bases and J by 0 bases, with 9 bases of the junction left unmatched. The CDR3 extends over 17 amino acids. Germline CDR1 SGHAT, CDR2 FQNNGV. CDR3 sequence (DNA): TGTGCCAGCAGCCCGGGACAGTGGAACGCGAACACCGGGGAGCTGTTTTTT. This translates into CASSPGQWNANTGELFF.

The chain combines TRBV7-9 with TRBJ2-1; tentative D call: TRBD2 (7 bases). The CDR3 has 17 residues. V shed 4 bases and J shed 6 bases, with 22 bases lying between them. The V gene's germline CDR1 is SEHNR and CDR2 FQNEAQ (reference sequence). The CDR3 DNA sequence: TGTGCCAGCAGCTCTGGGTGGAAAGGACGGGGGGCCAATGAGCAGTTCTTC. This codes for CASSSGWKGRGANEQFF.

The chain combines TRBV25-1 with TRBJ2-3; a possible D gene is TRBD2 (7 bases). The CDR3 is 15 residues long. The germline CDR1 and CDR2 sequences are MGHDK and SYGVNS. Trimming removed 1 base from V and 5 bases from J, with 13 bases in between. In DNA, the CDR3 is TGTGCCAGCAGTGAATTGGGGGGGGCGGAAGATACGCAGTATTTT. It translates to CASSELGGAEDTQYF.

The count of this clone is one. V is TRBV6-1 and J is TRBJ1-3; D is unresolved. V was trimmed by 4 bases and J by 0 bases, leaving 13 bases between them. The CDR3 runs 16 residues. CDR1 is MNHNS, CDR2 SASEGT, per germline. The DNA for the CDR3 is TGTGCCAGCAGTGTTTGGACGGATATCTCTGGAAACACCATATATTTT. It is translated as CASSVWTDISGNTIYF.

This clone appeared once. The chain employs TRBV5-1 and TRBJ1-1, with a tentative D call TRBD1 (6 bases). The ends were cut back, 4 bases at V and 0 bases at J, with 16 bases in the middle. CDR3 length: 16 amino acids. Germline V gene data show CDR1 as SGHRS and CDR2 as YFSETQ. The CDR3 nucleotides are TGCGCCAGCAGCCCCGGACAGCTCCTCATGAACACTGAAGCTTTCTTT. Protein product: CASSPGQLLMNTEAFF.

V and J are TRBV6-5 and TRBJ2-7, with D unresolved. V was clipped by 0 bases and J by 3 bases, with 15 bases between them. CDR1 MNHEY and CDR2 SVGAGI come from the germline V gene. CDR3 length equals 16 residues. The CDR3 loop reads CASSYSPAVHNYEQYF. CDR3 coding DNA: TGTGCCAGCAGTTACTCGCCCGCAGTCCATAACTACGAGCAGTACTTC.

The rearrangement joins TRBV11-2 to TRBJ2-7; D gene ambiguous. The V end lost 1 base, the J end lost 3 bases, and 10 bases lay between the germline ends. The CDR3 runs 14 residues. Germline V lookup: CDR1 SGHAT, CDR2 FQNNGV. CDR3 coding DNA: TGTGCCAGCAGCTTAGGGGCAGGAGACTACGAGCAGTACTTC. This codes for CASSLGAGDYEQYF.

The chain recombines TRBV6-6 with TRBJ2-2; a weak D match, TRBD1 (6 bases). The CDR3 has 14 amino acids. The V and J ends lost 5 bases and 5 bases respectively, with 12 bases between them. Germline loops: CDR1 MNHNY, CDR2 SVGAGI (reference sequence). The CDR3 sequence is CASSRQGGTGELFF. CDR3 sequence (DNA): TGTGCCAGCAGTCGACAAGGGGGAACCGGGGAGCTGTTTTTT.

This rearrangement joins TRBV27 to TRBJ2-7, with D possibly being TRBD2 (6 bases). V was cut by 5 bases and J by 7 bases, with 24 bases left in between. The CDR3 has 16 residues. CDR1 is MNHEY, CDR2 SMNVEV, per germline (reference sequence). CDR3 coding DNA: TGTGCCAGCAGTCCCCCTGGGGTAGCGGACCTAAGGGAGCAGTACTTC. This encodes CASSPPGVADLREQYF.

The gene calls are TRBV30 and TRBJ2-5; D ambiguous. V dropped 4 bases and J dropped 3 bases, with 9 bases sitting between them. CDR1 GTSNPN and CDR2 SVGIG come from the germline V gene (reference sequence). This CDR3 has 12 residues. The CDR3 coding sequence is TGTGCCTGGAAGTCCGGAGAAGAGACCCAGTACTTC. Translated: CAWKSGEETQYF.

The chain employs TRBV5-1 and TRBJ2-6; TRBD2 agrees at 9 bases. Germline CDR1 reads SGHRS; CDR2 reads YFSETQ. V shed 2 bases and J 4 bases; nucleotides not matched to a gene: 7. CDR3 length: 17 amino acids. CDR3 coding DNA: TGCGCCAGCAGCTTAGGCAGCGGGAGGATGGGGGCCAACGTCCTGACTTTC. This codes for CASSLGSGRMGANVLTF.

The V and J genes are TRBV15 and TRBJ2-5, with D maybe TRBD2 (5 bases). Germline V gene sequence: CDR1 LNHNV, CDR2 YYDKDF (reference sequence). Trimming left V 5 bases short and J 5 bases short, with 15 bases between. The CDR3 totals 14 residues. The DNA of the CDR3 is TGTGCCACCAGCCAACCCCCTCCGGGGGAGACCCAGTACTTC. This gives the protein CATSQPPPGETQYF.

The gene calls are TRBV2 and TRBJ1-5, with D hard to call. Looked up from germline, CDR1 is SNHLY and CDR2 is FYNNEI. Trimming removed 1 base at V and 9 bases at J, with 10 bases between. CDR3 size: 13 residues. DNA of the CDR3: TGTGCCAGCAGTGAAGAGGGCTGGTGGCCCCAGCATTTT. Encoded protein: CASSEEGWWPQHF.

This clone was seen a few times. The junction departs from germline at one end; a sequencing error may be responsible. This rearrangement joins TRBV13 to TRBJ1-2, with TRBD1 matching 8 bases. This CDR3 region has 14 residues. Germline lookup yields CDR1 PRHDT and CDR2 FYEKMQ (reference sequence). The CDR3 region has the DNA TGTGCCACCAGCTTCAGGGGGCGCGGCTATGGCTACACCTTC. This encodes CATSFRGRGYGYTF.

V is TRBV7-8 and J is TRBJ2-7; D call uncertain. The germline CDR1 and CDR2 sequences are SGHVS and FQNEAQ. Trimming removed 3 bases at V and 5 bases at J, with 8 bases between. The CDR3 has 12 residues. CDR3 nucleotides: TGTGCCAGCAGCTTCAAAGCTAACGAGCAGTACTTC. Protein: CASSFKANEQYF. Supplemented by reference TRBV7-8 and TRBJ2-7, the full variable domain reads GAGVSQSPRYKVAKRGQDVALRCDPISGHVSLFWYQQALGQGPEFLTYFQNEAQLDKSGLPSDRFFAERPEGSVSTLKIQRTQQEDSAVYLCASSFKANEQYFGPGTRLTVT.

The rearrangement links TRBV27 to TRBJ2-7; 16 nucleotides line up with TRBD2. CDR3 size: 16 residues. Germline-derived CDR1 and CDR2 are MNHEY and SMNVEV (reference sequence). Trimming cost V 5 bases and J 4 bases; bases outside gene matches: 5. CDR3: CASSRGLAGGPYEQYF. Here the CDR3 DNA reads TGTGCCAGCAGTCGGGGACTAGCGGGAGGGCCGTACGAGCAGTACTTC.

This chain connects TRBV20-1 to TRBJ1-1; D remains unclear. Trimming took 0 bases from V and 6 from J, leaving 5 bases between them. Germline CDR1 DFQATT, CDR2 SNEGSKA (reference sequence). There are 11 residues in the CDR3. CDR3 coding DNA: TGCAGTGCTAGAGACGGACCTGAAGCTTTCTTT. It encodes CSARDGPEAFF.

This chain links TRBV30 with TRBJ2-7; possible D gene TRBD2, 5 bases. The CDR3 runs to 12 residues. In germline, CDR1 is GTSNPN, CDR2 SVGIG (reference sequence). Between the trimmed V and J ends, which lost 2 bases and 4 bases, there was a span of 9 bases. CDR3 sequence reads: CAWSTSGYEQYF. The CDR3 DNA follows: TGTGCCTGGAGTACCAGCGGTTACGAGCAGTACTTC.

V usage is TRBV7-2 and J usage is TRBJ2-2; D gene unclear. V lost 5 bases and J lost 2, with 9 bases in between. Germline V gene data show CDR1 as SGHTA and CDR2 as FQGNSA. The CDR3 covers 14 residues. In DNA form, the CDR3 reads TGTGCCAGCAGCCCCCATACTAACACCGGGGAGCTGTTTTTT. It is translated as CASSPHTNTGELFF. The variable domain in full, with the rest retrieved from reference TRBV7-2 and TRBJ2-2, is GAGVSQSPSNKVTEKGKDVELRCDPISGHTALYWYRQSLGQGLEFLIYFQGNSAPDKSGLPSDRFSAERTGGSVSTLTIQRTQQEDSAVYLCASSPHTNTGELFFGEGSRLTVL.

The gene calls are TRBV10-3 and TRBJ1-3, with D perhaps matching TRBD1 (6 bases). Germline V CDR1 and CDR2: ENHRY, SYGVKD. The V end was cut by 6 bases, the J end by 0 bases, with 21 bases between. CDR3 length: 18 amino acids. In DNA, the CDR3 is TGTGCCATCAGCCCCGGGCGCAATGGGGGCGGCTCTGGAAACACCATATATTTT. This translates into CAISPGRNGGGSGNTIYF.

CDR3 bases: TGTGCCAGCAACACACCGGTTCGGCCCCAGCATTTT. It encodes CASNTPVRPQHF. The chain couples TRBV28 to TRBJ1-5; D unresolved. The CDR3 length is 12 residues. V was shortened by 7 bases and J by 9 bases, with 13 bases between the two germline ends. CDR1 is MDHEN, CDR2 SYDVKM, per germline.